The 14 T cell receptor beta chains below all came from one sample that was sequenced in a study of blood T cells in healthy people across ages (dated by TCRdb to about 2015). Preparation of the library involved 5' RACE. Sequencer: Illumina HiSeq 2500. A second 7 to 11 cycle PCR used a sample-barcoded 5' primer and a J-beta primer mix. Clones were called with MiXCR by TCRdb after fastp trimmed the public reads at Q25, and only in-frame beta chains were retained. Here each entry gathers all rows of one CDR3 protein and keeps the most common genes and DNA. A total of roughly 1,800,000 distinct CDR3 sequences appear in this sample, about 49% of them only once. The ten top clones hold 2% to 2.5% of the sample. Specimen: blood. These receptors were obtained from a woman aged 40-49 years in good health.

This chain uses TRBV4-3 with TRBJ2-1; 9 positions agree with TRBD2. This CDR3 comprises 15 residues. V lost 0 bases and J lost 10; bases outside the gene matches: 7. From germline, CDR1 is LGHNA and CDR2 YSLEER. This CDR3 reads CASSQDQAGGPEQFF. The CDR3 nucleotides read TGCGCCAGCAGCCAAGATCAAGCGGGGGGACCGGAGCAGTTCTTC.

The chain has TRBV4-3 and TRBJ2-1; 8 bases line up with TRBD2. This CDR3 spans 19 amino acids. With V trimmed by 0 bases and J by 5 bases, 15 bases remained unmatched. Germline CDR1 is LGHNA and CDR2 is YSLEER. The CDR3 DNA reads TGCGCCAGCAGCCAAGATGTAAACCCTGGCGGGGGGATCGACAATGAGCAGTTCTTC. This sequence encodes CASSQDVNPGGGIDNEQFF.

V gene TRBV20-1 combines with J gene TRBJ2-7; D ambiguous. Germline lookup yields CDR1 DFQATT and CDR2 SNEGSKA (reference sequence). The CDR3 is 13 residues long. V was shortened by 5 bases and J by 0 bases, with 11 bases between the two germline ends. CDR3 bases: TGCAGTGCTCAACCTGGGTACTCCTACGAGCAGTACTTC. This gives the protein CSAQPGYSYEQYF.

The chain joins TRBV20-1 to TRBJ1-2, with TRBD1 matching over 9 bases. V gave up 7 bases and J gave up 4 bases; unmatched junction bases: 10. Germline V lookup: CDR1 DFQATT, CDR2 SNEGSKA (reference sequence). This CDR3 spans 14 amino acids. The CDR3 DNA sequence: TGCAGTGGTGTGGCCGGGACAGGGTTCTATGGCTACACCTTC. Amino acid sequence: CSGVAGTGFYGYTF.

This clonotype was seen just once. The gene calls are TRBV20-1 and TRBJ2-3; 11 bases match TRBD2. Germline V gene lookup returns CDR1 DFQATT and CDR2 SNEGSKA (reference sequence). The V segment lost 6 bases and the J segment 2 bases; nucleotides outside the gene matches: 7. The CDR3 has 15 amino acids. The chain's CDR3 is CSADRLAGYTDTQYF. CDR3 coding DNA: TGCAGTGCCGACCGACTAGCGGGGTACACAGATACGCAGTATTTT.

The chain uses TRBV28 and TRBJ1-2; D possibly corresponds to TRBD1 (6 bases). Germline-derived CDR1 and CDR2 are MDHEN and SYDVKM. The V end lost 6 bases, the J end lost 12 bases, and 17 bases lay between the germline ends. The CDR3 loop spans 12 amino acids. The CDR3 region is CASRPLPGHHTF. The CDR3 bases are TGTGCCAGCAGACCCCTTCCGGGACACCACACCTTC.

The V and J genes are TRBV12-3 or TRBV12-4 and TRBJ2-1, with 8 bases lining up with TRBD2. J gave up 2 bases and V 4 bases, and 10 bases lay outside the gene matches. This CDR3 region has 17 residues. In nucleotides, the CDR3 is TGTGCCAGCAGTTCCCCTTATGGCGGGGGGACCTACAATGAGCAGTTCTTC. This encodes CASSSPYGGGTYNEQFF.

This chain joins TRBV20-1 and TRBJ1-6; D possibly corresponds to TRBD1 (5 bases). The ends were cut back, 0 bases at V and 7 bases at J, with 10 bases in the middle. Germline assignment: CDR1 DFQATT and CDR2 SNEGSKA (reference sequence). The CDR3 runs 14 residues. Here the CDR3 DNA reads TGCAGTGCTAGAGACAGGGAGAAAAATTCACCCCTCCACTTT. Its translation is CSARDREKNSPLHF.

This rearrangement joins TRBV5-1 to TRBJ2-5; 8 bases agree with TRBD1. This CDR3 has 15 amino acids. Trimming at V came to 5 bases and at J to 11 bases, leaving 17 bases not matched to a gene. CDR1 and CDR2 (germline): SGHRS, YFSETQ. The CDR3 region is CASRTSGTGSHEQYF. Here the CDR3 DNA reads TGCGCCAGCAGAACCTCCGGGACAGGATCCCATGAGCAGTACTTC.

This chain links TRBV7-9 with TRBJ2-5, with a weak D call TRBD1 (6 bases). Germline assignment: CDR1 SEHNR and CDR2 FQNEAQ (reference sequence). Trimming pared 3 bases from V and 0 bases from J, leaving 14 bases between. The CDR3 spans 16 residues. The CDR3 region is CASSFSPHRDQETQYF. For the CDR3, the DNA is TGTGCCAGCAGCTTTTCTCCCCACAGGGACCAAGAGACCCAGTACTTC.

In this sample, this clonotype turned up a few times. The chain uses TRBV12-3 or TRBV12-4 and TRBJ1-5; the match to TRBD1 covers 7 bases. The V gene end was trimmed by 6 bases and the J gene end by 3 bases; junction bases not matched to a gene: 2. CDR3 size: 13 residues. The CDR3, as DNA: TGTGCCAGCAGAGGACAGGCCAATCAGCCCCAGCATTTT. Protein sequence: CASRGQANQPQHF.

J is TRBJ2-7 and V is TRBV4-1; D is unclear. This CDR3 comprises 16 residues. Trimming removed 3 bases at V and 6 bases at J, with 21 bases between. Germline assignment: CDR1 MGHRA and CDR2 YSYEKL. The CDR3 DNA reads TGCGCCAGCAGCCACGACCCCCAGAAAAGCGACCTCGAGCAGTACTTC. As protein: CASSHDPQKSDLEQYF.

The CDR3 region is CASSPRKTGSPPLHF. The DNA for the CDR3 is TGTGCCAGCAGCCCTCGAAAGACAGGGTCCCCACCCCTCCACTTT. The genes are TRBV7-2 and TRBJ1-6; 7 bases align to TRBD1. The CDR3 has 15 amino acids. Germline CDR1 is SGHTA and CDR2 is FQGNSA. The J segment lost 11 bases and the V segment lost 5 bases, leaving 12 bases of the junction unmatched.

This rearrangement joins TRBV9 to TRBJ2-5, with D unresolved. The CDR3 extends over 13 amino acids. The V gene's germline CDR1 is SGDLS and CDR2 YYNGEE. Trimming left V 3 bases short and J 4 bases short, with 10 bases between. This CDR3 is CASSGALVETQYF. In DNA form, the CDR3 reads TGTGCCAGCAGCGGAGCGCTAGTAGAGACCCAGTACTTC. Full variable domain (remainder filled in from reference TRBV9 and TRBJ2-5): DSGVTQTPKHLITATGQRVTLRCSPRSGDLSVYWYQQSLDQGLQFLIQYYNGEERAKGNILERFSAQQFPDLHSELNLSSLELGDSALYFCASSGALVETQYFGPGTRLLVL.